Shown below are 27 T cell receptor beta chains from a single sample sequenced in a study of blood T cell repertoires in COVID-19. The assay was immunoSEQ multiplex PCR, and TCRdb's table has in-frame clones only and misses some. This sample yields around 34,000 clones, of which approximately 83% are seen a single time; over 3.5% belongs to the top ten. Sequenced: peripheral blood. The receptors derive from a man in his forties or fifties with acute or convalescent COVID-19.

This clone is termed medium-sized. V is TRBV11-2 and J is TRBJ2-1; 14 bases fit TRBD2. Losses at the gene ends were 6 bases for V and 6 bases for J; bases not matched to a gene: 4. CDR1 is SGHAT and CDR2 is FQNNGV in the germline V gene. This CDR3 is 15 amino acids long. CDR3 loop: CASRTGLAGGNEQFF. DNA for the CDR3: TGTGCCAGCAGGACAGGACTAGCGGGGGGCAATGAGCAGTTCTTC.

V usage is TRBV6-6 and J usage is TRBJ1-2, with 7 bases that match TRBD1. Per germline, CDR1 MNHNY and CDR2 SVGAGI (reference sequence). The ends lost 5 bases at V and 1 base at J; junction bases unmatched: 16. The CDR3 is 18 residues long. As DNA, the CDR3 is TGTGCCAGCAGTCCGAGAAATTTGGGACAGATAATTAACTATGGCTACACCTTC. Its protein is CASSPRNLGQIINYGYTF.

CDR3 nucleotides: TGCGCCAGCAGCCAAGGGGGACAGGGCTACGAGCAGTACTTC. Its protein product is CASSQGGQGYEQYF. The rearrangement uses TRBV4-1 and TRBJ2-7; TRBD1 matches at 9 bases. This CDR3 region has 14 residues. The ends lost 1 base at V and 3 bases at J; junction bases unmatched: 1. Germline values: CDR1 MGHRA, CDR2 YSYEKL.

This chain uses TRBV6-5 with TRBJ2-5; 10 nucleotides agree with TRBD2. Germline assignment: CDR1 MNHEY and CDR2 SVGAGI. Trimming removed 0 bases from V and 6 bases from J; junction bases left unmatched: 7. There are 16 residues in the CDR3. CDR3 sequence (DNA): TGTGCCAGCAGTTACTCGTGGGCTAGCGGGGGAAAGACCCAGTACTTC. Translated, it gives CASSYSWASGGKTQYF.

The table lists this clone with a count of one. V and J are TRBV28 and TRBJ1-5; a possible D gene is TRBD1 (6 bases). The germline gives CDR1 MDHEN, CDR2 SYDVKM. This CDR3 region has 14 residues. V was shortened by 4 bases and J by 4 bases, with 11 bases between the two germline ends. CDR3 residues: CASSSIQGNQPQHF. The CDR3 DNA reads TGTGCCAGCAGTTCGATACAGGGTAATCAGCCCCAGCATTTT.

The chain employs TRBV10-3 and TRBJ2-1; a weak D match, TRBD2 (7 bases). The V gene's germline CDR1 is ENHRY and CDR2 SYGVKD. The CDR3 loop spans 14 amino acids. The V end was cut by 7 bases, the J end by 5 bases, with 15 bases between. The CDR3, as DNA: TGTGCCATCAAAGGGGGGGCCGCTGACAATGAGCAGTTCTTC. Amino acid sequence: CAIKGGAADNEQFF.

CDR3 DNA sequence: TGTGCCTGGACTGGAGGTAGCTACGAGCAGTACTTC. The encoded protein is CAWTGGSYEQYF. V and J are TRBV30 and TRBJ2-7; weak D call: TRBD2 (5 bases). Germline CDR1 reads GTSNPN; CDR2 reads SVGIG (reference sequence). The CDR3 has 12 residues. V was shortened by 4 bases and J by 3 bases, with 10 bases between the two germline ends. The whole variable domain, remainder taken from reference TRBV30 and TRBJ2-7, is SQTIHQWPATLVQPVGSPLSLECTVEGTSNPNLYWYRQAAGRGLQLLFYSVGIGQISSEVPQNLSASRPQDRQFILSSKKLLLSDSGFYLCAWTGGSYEQYFGPGTRLTVT.

The chain is built from TRBV29-1 and TRBJ2-1, with unresolved D. In germline, CDR1 is SQVTM, CDR2 ANQGSEA. Trimming pared 7 bases from V and 9 bases from J, leaving 19 bases between. The CDR3 has 13 residues. The CDR3 spells CSAASGPEREQFF. The CDR3, as DNA: TGCAGCGCCGCTTCCGGTCCCGAACGTGAGCAGTTCTTC.

This clone was counted only a few times. The chain carries TRBV25-1 and TRBJ1-5; TRBD1 is a possible D gene (6 bases). The CDR3 sequence is 12 residues long. The V end lost 9 bases, the J end lost 9 bases, and 15 bases lay between the germline ends. Per germline, CDR1 MGHDK and CDR2 SYGVNS. The CDR3 nucleotides are TGTGCCAGTCGTACAGGGTCGGGGCCCCAGCATTTT. Residues: CASRTGSGPQHF.

This clone was counted a few times. The V gene is TRBV19, the J gene TRBJ2-3; 9 bases align to TRBD1. V gave up 5 bases and J gave up 5 bases; unmatched junction bases: 11. The CDR3 spans 16 residues. Germline values: CDR1 LNHDA, CDR2 SQIVND (reference sequence). The DNA for the CDR3 is TGTGCCAGTAGTTCCCCCCGGGACAGGGAAGTAGATACGCAGTATTTT. Translation: CASSSPRDREVDTQYF.

This clone occurred once. The V and J genes are TRBV12-3 or TRBV12-4 and TRBJ2-7; unclear D gene. Between the trimmed V and J ends, which lost 2 bases and 2 bases, there was a span of 7 bases. This CDR3 contains 13 residues. CDR3 sequence reads: CASSLTSPYEQYF. In nucleotides, the CDR3 is TGTGCCAGCAGTTTAACTTCCCCCTACGAGCAGTACTTC.

This chain uses TRBV10-3 with TRBJ2-7; TRBD1 matches at 8 bases. V shed 4 bases, J shed 6 bases, and the junction held 5 bases outside the gene matches. The CDR3 runs 13 residues. Germline loops: CDR1 ENHRY, CDR2 SYGVKD. CDR3 loop: CAISAGDRGEQYF. CDR3 bases: TGTGCCATCAGTGCAGGAGACAGGGGCGAGCAGTACTTC.

The chain is built from TRBV7-3 and TRBJ2-3; D is unresolved. The V gene's germline CDR1 is SGHTA and CDR2 FQGTGA. The CDR3 runs 14 residues. V lost 5 bases and J 1 base, leaving 10 bases between the germline ends. The DNA of the CDR3 is TGTGCCAGCAGCACGATGGCAGGCACAGATACGCAGTATTTT. This sequence encodes CASSTMAGTDTQYF.

This chain joins TRBV5-1 and TRBJ2-4; TRBD2 aligns across 7 bases. J gave up 6 bases and V 4 bases, and 7 bases lay outside the gene matches. The CDR3 spans 14 residues. Per germline, CDR1 SGHRS and CDR2 YFSETQ. The CDR3 reads CASSAASGGNIQYF. The CDR3 DNA reads as TGCGCCAGCAGCGCAGCGTCGGGGGGAAACATTCAGTACTTC.

This chain connects TRBV5-1 to TRBJ1-2; D not resolved. Trimming removed 2 bases at V and 7 bases at J, with 12 bases between. Germline CDR1 and CDR2: SGHRS and YFSETQ. There are 13 residues in the CDR3. CDR3 DNA sequence: TGCGCCAGCAGCTTCCACACAAGCGGTGGCTACACCTTC. Residues: CASSFHTSGGYTF.

This clone was seen once. This rearrangement joins TRBV3-1 (or the pseudogene TRBV3-2) to TRBJ1-2, with 7 bases matching TRBD1. The germline CDR1 and CDR2 sequences are LGHDT and YNNKEL (reference sequence). This CDR3 is built from 15 residues. V shed 3 bases, J shed 2 bases, and the junction held 6 bases outside the gene matches. Here the CDR3 DNA reads TGTGCCAGCAGCCACCTAAGCAGGGGGAACTATGGCTACACCTTC. Encoded protein: CASSHLSRGNYGYTF.

The V gene is TRBV29-1, the J gene TRBJ2-7, with D perhaps TRBD1 (5 bases). Germline V gives CDR1 SQVTM, CDR2 ANQGSEA. Trimming cost V 1 base and J 0 bases, with 10 bases left between them. The CDR3 runs to 14 residues. The CDR3 bases are TGCAGCGTTGAAGGGCTGCAGGGCTCCTACGAGCAGTACTTC. Its protein is CSVEGLQGSYEQYF.

The chain has TRBV6-1 and TRBJ2-6; weak D call: TRBD2 (5 bases). There are 19 residues in the CDR3. CDR1 and CDR2 (germline): MNHNS, SASEGT. Trimming shortened V by 0 bases and J by 0 bases, and 15 bases separated the two germline ends. This chain's CDR3 is CASSEALGRLRSGANVLTF. For the CDR3, the DNA is TGTGCCAGCAGTGAAGCGCTGGGCAGACTACGCTCTGGGGCCAACGTCCTGACTTTC.

As regards this clone: Germline and junction disagree at one end, which may indicate a read error. This sequence joins TRBV7-9 and TRBJ2-7, with 8 nucleotides matching TRBD1. The CDR3 is made up of 15 amino acids. Germline V lookup: CDR1 SEHNR, CDR2 FQNEAQ (reference sequence). In nucleotides, the CDR3 is TGTGCCTGCAGTACCAACCAGGGGGCACGCTACGAGCAGTACTTC. It yields the protein CACSTNQGARYEQYF.

This chain uses TRBV7-6 with TRBJ1-4; D is undetermined. Germline V gene lookup returns CDR1 SGHVS and CDR2 FNYEAQ. The CDR3 has 13 residues. Trimming shortened V by 4 bases and J by 0 bases, and 3 bases separated the two germline ends. The CDR3 sequence: CASSSPTNEKLFF. The CDR3 DNA reads as TGTGCCAGCAGCTCTCCAACTAATGAAAAACTGTTTTTT.

The chain recombines TRBV2 with TRBJ1-5, with 8 bases aligning to TRBD1. The CDR3 contains 16 residues. The V segment lost 4 bases and the J segment 1 base; nucleotides outside the gene matches: 6. Germline V gives CDR1 SNHLY, CDR2 FYNNEI. The DNA for the CDR3 is TGTGCCAGCAGTGTGGGACAGGTAGCAAGCAATCAGCCCCAGCATTTT. Translated, it gives CASSVGQVASNQPQHF.

V is TRBV2 and J is TRBJ2-3; D is perhaps TRBD2 (5 bases). The CDR3 has 18 amino acids. Between the trimmed V and J ends, which lost 5 bases and 0 bases, there was a span of 21 bases. Germline V gene data show CDR1 as SNHLY and CDR2 as FYNNEI. CDR3 sequence (DNA): TGTGCCAGCAGTTCGACTATCATATCGCTAGTTAGCACAGATACGCAGTATTTT. Its protein is CASSSTIISLVSTDTQYF.

Here the CDR3 DNA reads TGCGCCAGCAGCCAAGTTGCGGCGGGACTAGCGGGAGGCAAAAACATTCAGTACTTC. Translated: CASSQVAAGLAGGKNIQYF. The chain joins TRBV4-1 to TRBJ2-4; 15 bases are shared with TRBD2. The J segment lost 3 bases and the V segment lost 1 base, leaving 7 bases of the junction unmatched. There are 19 residues in the CDR3. CDR1 MGHRA and CDR2 YSYEKL come from the germline V gene.

The genes are TRBV6-1 and TRBJ1-2, with a possible D match to TRBD1 (6 bases). This CDR3 has 14 residues. Germline values: CDR1 MNHNS, CDR2 SASEGT. V was pared by 3 bases and J by 2 bases, with 10 bases between. This CDR3 is CASSDTGKNYGYTF. DNA for the CDR3: TGTGCCAGCAGTGATACAGGGAAGAACTATGGCTACACCTTC.

This CDR3 is CASSSGEAKNIQYF. The CDR3 coding sequence is TGTGCCAGCAGTTCGGGGGAAGCCAAAAACATTCAGTACTTC. This chain connects TRBV28 to TRBJ2-4, with a tentative D call TRBD2 (6 bases). The germline V gene has CDR1 MDHEN and CDR2 SYDVKM. The V end was cut by 4 bases, the J end by 0 bases, with 7 bases between. The CDR3 covers 14 residues.

The chain recombines TRBV4-1 with TRBJ1-2; 10 bases are shared with TRBD1. This CDR3 has 14 residues. J lost 5 bases, V lost 3 bases, and 3 bases had no gene match. CDR1 and CDR2 (germline): MGHRA, YSYEKL. The CDR3 spells CASSQGQGHYGYTF. The CDR3 region has the DNA TGCGCCAGCAGCCAGGGACAGGGGCATTATGGCTACACCTTC.

This rearrangement joins TRBV13 to TRBJ1-1; D gene uncertain. The length of the CDR3 is 13 residues. The germline V gene encodes CDR1 PRHDT and CDR2 FYEKMQ (reference sequence). The ends were cut back, 2 bases at V and 6 bases at J, with 10 bases in the middle. The CDR3 is CASSLYSESEAFF. CDR3 bases: TGTGCCAGCAGCTTATACTCCGAATCTGAAGCTTTCTTT. Full variable domain (rest looked up from reference TRBV13 and TRBJ1-1): AAGVIQSPRHLIKEKRETATLKCYPIPRHDTVYWYQQGPGQDPQFLISFYEKMQSDKGSIPDRFSAQQFSDYHSELNMSSLELGDSALYFCASSLYSESEAFFGQGTRLTVV.